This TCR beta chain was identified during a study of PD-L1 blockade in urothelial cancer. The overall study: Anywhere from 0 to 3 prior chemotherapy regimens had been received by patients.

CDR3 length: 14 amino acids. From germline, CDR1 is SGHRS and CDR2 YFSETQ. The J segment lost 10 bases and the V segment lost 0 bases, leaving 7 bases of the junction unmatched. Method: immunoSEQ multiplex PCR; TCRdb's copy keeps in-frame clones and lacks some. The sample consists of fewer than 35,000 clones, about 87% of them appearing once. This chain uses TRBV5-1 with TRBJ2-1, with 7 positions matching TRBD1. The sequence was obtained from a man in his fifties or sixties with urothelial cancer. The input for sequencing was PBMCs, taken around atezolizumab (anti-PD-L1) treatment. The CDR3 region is CASSLDTGVKEQFF. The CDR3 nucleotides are TGCGCCAGCAGCTTGGATACAGGGGTCAAAGAGCAGTTCTTC.